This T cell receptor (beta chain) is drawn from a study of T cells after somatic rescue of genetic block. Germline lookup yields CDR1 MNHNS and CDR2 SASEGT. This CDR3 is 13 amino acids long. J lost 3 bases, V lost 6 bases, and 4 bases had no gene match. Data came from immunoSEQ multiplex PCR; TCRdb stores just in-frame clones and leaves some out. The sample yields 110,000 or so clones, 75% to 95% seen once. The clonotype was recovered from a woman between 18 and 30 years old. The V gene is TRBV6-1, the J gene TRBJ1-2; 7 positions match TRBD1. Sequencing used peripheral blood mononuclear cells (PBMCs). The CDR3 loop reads CASRTGDHYGYTF. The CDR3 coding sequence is TGTGCCAGCAGAACAGGGGACCACTATGGCTACACCTTC.